This T cell receptor (beta chain) derives from a study of breast tumors, draining lymph nodes, adjacent tissues. Germline lookup yields CDR1 SGDLS and CDR2 YYNGEE. The CDR3 is 14 residues long. Axillary draining lymph nodes of breast cancer patients supplied the node samples. Points from the study as a whole: The data were judged consistent with most tumor T cells coming from lymph node and expanding in tumor. Tumor and nontumor repertoires were significantly more similar in luminal-like than in basal-like breast cancer.

This clonotype was picked up many times. Its matching antigen is unknown. One junction end disagrees with the germline gene, perhaps due to a read error. Via MiXCR, TCRdb re-called the multiplex PCR reads, giving one row per CDR3 protein. The sample carries roughly 130,000 distinct CDR3 sequences, nearly 20% recorded once. The gene calls are TRBV9 and TRBJ2-5; 9 positions match TRBD2. Specimen: axillary lymph node tissue. This sequence was found in a female donor with breast cancer. Some clones in this sample may be carry-over from other donors' samples. The CDR3 loop reads CASSVAGEGETQYF. DNA for the CDR3: TGTGCTAGCAGCGTAGCGGGAGAGGGGGAGACCCAGTACTTC.